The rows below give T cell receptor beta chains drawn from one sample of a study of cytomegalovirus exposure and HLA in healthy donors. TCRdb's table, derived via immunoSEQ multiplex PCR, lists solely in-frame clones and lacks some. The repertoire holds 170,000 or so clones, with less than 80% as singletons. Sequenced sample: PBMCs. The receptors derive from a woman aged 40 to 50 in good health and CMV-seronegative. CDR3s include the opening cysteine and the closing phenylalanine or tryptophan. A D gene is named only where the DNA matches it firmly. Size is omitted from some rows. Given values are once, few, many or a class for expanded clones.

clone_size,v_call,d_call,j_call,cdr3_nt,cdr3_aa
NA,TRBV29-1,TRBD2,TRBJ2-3,TGCAGCGTTACCGGAAGCGGGGGGAACTCAGATACGCAGTATTTT,CSVTGSGGNSDTQYF
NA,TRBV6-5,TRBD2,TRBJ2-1,TGTGCCAGCAGTAAGGTAGCGGGATTTAATGAGCAGTTCTTC,CASSKVAGFNEQFF
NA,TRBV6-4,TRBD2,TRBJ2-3,TGTGCCAGCCGAGAAAGAGCTAGCGGGAGGGCAGATACGCAGTATTTT,CASRERASGRADTQYF
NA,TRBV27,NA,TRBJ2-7,TGTGCCAGCAGTTTCGCCCAGGGGCACGTCTCCTACGAGCAGTACTTC,CASSFAQGHVSYEQYF
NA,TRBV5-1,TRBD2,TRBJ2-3,TGCGCCAGCGGCGGACTAGCGGGAGCTCTGGATACGCAGTATTTT,CASGGLAGALDTQYF
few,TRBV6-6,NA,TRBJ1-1,TGTGCCAGCAGGCACCACAGGGAACGATCCACTGAAGCTTTCTTT,CASRHHRERSTEAFF
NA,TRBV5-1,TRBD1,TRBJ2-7,TGCGCCAGCAGCTTGGTAGGACAGGAGTACGAGCAGTACTTC,CASSLVGQEYEQYF
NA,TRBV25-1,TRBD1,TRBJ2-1,TGTGCCAGCAGTAAGGGACAGGGGGTTTATGAGCAGTTCTTC,CASSKGQGVYEQFF
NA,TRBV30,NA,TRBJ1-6,TGTGCCTGGACCGGGACTCCCGATTCACCCCTCCACTTT,CAWTGTPDSPLHF
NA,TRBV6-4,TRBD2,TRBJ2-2,TGTGCCAGCAGTGACGTGTTAGCGGGGTCGACCACCGGGGAGCTGTTTTTT,CASSDVLAGSTTGELFF
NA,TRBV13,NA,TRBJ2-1,TGTGCCAGCAGCCCAGAGGGGGAGGGCAGCCCTTACGAGTTCTTC,CASSPEGEGSPYEFF
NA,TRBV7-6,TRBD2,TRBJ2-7,TGTGCCAGCAGCTTAGGAGGCGGGGAAGGGAGGGTCTACGAGCAGTACTTC,CASSLGGGEGRVYEQYF
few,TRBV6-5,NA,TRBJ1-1,TGTGCCAGCAGCCCCGCCCTCGCAGCTGAAGCTTTCTTT,CASSPALAAEAFF
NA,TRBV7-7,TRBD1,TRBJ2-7,TGTGCTAGCAGCTTCGGGACAGGGATAGGTTACGAGCAGTACTTC,CASSFGTGIGYEQYF
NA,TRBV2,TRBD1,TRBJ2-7,TGTGCCAGCGGGGACAGGGGGCTTCTCGAGCAGTACTTC,CASGDRGLLEQYF
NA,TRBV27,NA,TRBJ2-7,TGTGCCAGCAGTTTATTGGCAGGGTACGAGCAGTACTTC,CASSLLAGYEQYF
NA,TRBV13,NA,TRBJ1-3,TGTGCCAGCAGCCTCTTGGGAAACACCATATATTTT,CASSLLGNTIYF
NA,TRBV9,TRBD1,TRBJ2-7,TGTGCCAGCAGCGGTCCGGGACAGCAAACGGCCGAGCAGTACTTC,CASSGPGQQTAEQYF
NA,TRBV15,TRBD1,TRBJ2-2,TGTGCCACCAGCGATGACAGGGACAATACCGGGGAGCTGTTTTTT,CATSDDRDNTGELFF
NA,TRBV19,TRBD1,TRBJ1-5,TGTGCCAGTAGTGTTGGACAGGACTATCAGCCCCAGCATTTT,CASSVGQDYQPQHF
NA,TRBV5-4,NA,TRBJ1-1,TGTGCCAGCAGCCTGTGGACATTGGGTGGTGAAGCTTTCTTT,CASSLWTLGGEAFF
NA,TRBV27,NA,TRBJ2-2,TGTGCCAGCAGTTTGTTAAAGAACACCGGGGAGCTGTTTTTT,CASSLLKNTGELFF
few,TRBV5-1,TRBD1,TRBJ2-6,TGCGCCAGCAGCTTGTTACAGGGGGGTAACTCTGGGGCCAACGTCCTGACTTTC,CASSLLQGGNSGANVLTF
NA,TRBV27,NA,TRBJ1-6,TGTGCCAGCAGTTCCCGGGGGTTCGGGTCACCCCTCCACTTT,CASSSRGFGSPLHF
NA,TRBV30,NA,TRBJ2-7,TGTGCCTCCCGGCGCAGGGGAGTCGAGCAGTACTTC,CASRRRGVEQYF
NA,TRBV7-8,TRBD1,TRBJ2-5,TGTGCCAGCAACTCAGGGGGCGGGGAGACCCAGTACTTC,CASNSGGGETQYF
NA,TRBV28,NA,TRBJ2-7,TGTGCCAGCAGCCCCGACAGATTACGTGAGCAGTACTTC,CASSPDRLREQYF
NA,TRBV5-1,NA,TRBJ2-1,TGCGCCAGGCCATTTAGAAGCTCCTACAATGAGCAGTTCTTC,CARPFRSSYNEQFF
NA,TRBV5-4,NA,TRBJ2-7,TGTGCCAGCAGCGGCGGGACAGCCCAGGAGGGATACGAGCAGTACTTC,CASSGGTAQEGYEQYF
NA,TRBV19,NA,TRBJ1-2,TGTGCCAGTAGTACCCTGACTCCTTATGGCTACACCTTC,CASSTLTPYGYTF
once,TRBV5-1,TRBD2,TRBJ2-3,TGCGCCAGCAGCCCAGGACTAGCGGGAGATTTGGATACGCAGTATTTT,CASSPGLAGDLDTQYF
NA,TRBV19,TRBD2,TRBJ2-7,TGTGCCAGTTCTGAGTCGGGGGGCTACGAGCAGTACTTC,CASSESGGYEQYF
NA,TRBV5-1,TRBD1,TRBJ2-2,TGCGCCAGCAGCCCCCCCCGGGACAGAGACACCGGGGAGCTGTTTTTT,CASSPPRDRDTGELFF
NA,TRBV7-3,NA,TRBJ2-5,TGTGCCAGCAGCTTAACGGGGGGACAAGAGACCCAGTACTTC,CASSLTGGQETQYF
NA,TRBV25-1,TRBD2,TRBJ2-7,TGTGCCAGCAGTGAGTCGGGGGGCGAGCAGTACTTC,CASSESGGEQYF
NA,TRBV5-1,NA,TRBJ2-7,TGCGCCAGCAGCTCACAGGGCCACAAGCAGTACTTC,CASSSQGHKQYF
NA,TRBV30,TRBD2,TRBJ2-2,TGTGCCTGTCAACGGGGGGGGACCACCGGGGAGCTGTTTTTT,CACQRGGTTGELFF